This T cell receptor (beta chain) was observed in a study of shared clonotypes between healthy human individuals. Data came from immunoSEQ multiplex PCR; TCRdb stores just in-frame clones and leaves some out. The sample has roughly 2,300,000 clones, about nine tenths seen once. The CDR3 is made up of 16 amino acids. The V and J ends lost 0 bases and 5 bases respectively, with 18 bases between them. The germline V gene encodes CDR1 SGHRS and CDR2 YFSETQ. The chain is built from TRBV5-1 and TRBJ2-7; possibly TRBD2 for D (6 bases). This receptor was obtained from a man aged 18-30 years in good health. Some clones in this sample may be carry-over from other donors' samples. Sequenced: naive CD4+ T cells from PBMCs. Described subset: CD45RA+ positively selected. CDR3: CASSLGVGGRGDEQYF. The CDR3 DNA reads TGCGCCAGCAGCTTGGGGGTTGGCGGACGCGGGGACGAGCAGTACTTC.